The rows below give T cell receptor beta chains drawn from one sample of a study of cytomegalovirus exposure and HLA in healthy donors. Generated by immunoSEQ multiplex PCR, the TCRdb table keeps only in-frame clones and is missing some. The sample records around 200,000 clones, around four fifths being singletons. The specimen was PBMCs. The receptors were gathered from a man over 45 in good health and CMV-seronegative. Each CDR3 is given with its conserved first and last residue. A D gene is named only where the DNA matches it firmly.

>TRBV7-9|.|TRBJ2-3
TGTGCCAGCAGCCGAGAGTCGGTCGGGACAGATACGCAGTATTTT
CASSRESVGTDTQYF
>TRBV9|TRBD2|TRBJ2-2
TGTGCCAGCAGCGCCGGAGGAGGGAGGGAGACCGGGGAGCTGTTTTTT
CASSAGGGRETGELFF
>TRBV28|TRBD2|TRBJ2-2
TGTGCCAGCAGTTCTACGGGTAGCGGGAGACCCGGGGAGCTGTTTTTT
CASSSTGSGRPGELFF
>TRBV30|.|TRBJ2-3
TGTGCCTGGAGTGTACAGGGCACAGATACGCAGTATTTT
CAWSVQGTDTQYF
>TRBV28|.|TRBJ1-2
TGTGCCAGCAGTTACGGGTATGGCTACACCTTC
CASSYGYGYTF
>TRBV9|.|TRBJ2-1
TGTGCCAGCAGCTTTCACGGGGGCTACAATGAGCAGTTCTTC
CASSFHGGYNEQFF
>TRBV15|.|TRBJ2-3
TGTGCCACCAGCAGGGGACTCGCCTCTAGCACAGATACGCAGTATTTT
CATSRGLASSTDTQYF
>TRBV7-9|TRBD1|TRBJ2-7
TGTGCCAGCAGCTCCGGACAGGGCCGTGAGCAGTACTTC
CASSSGQGREQYF
>TRBV10-1|TRBD2|TRBJ2-7
TGCGCCAGCAGTGACCCTTTCGGCGGGAGTGGGTACGAGCAGTACTTC
CASSDPFGGSGYEQYF
>TRBV7-9|.|TRBJ2-2
TGTGCCAGCAGCTTAGCCCTTTTGGTGGGGGGCACCGGGGAGCTGTTTTTT
CASSLALLVGGTGELFF
>TRBV28|.|TRBJ2-3
TGTGCCAGCGCCACTATGAGGGACTGGAGGCCCTATAGCACAGATACGCAGTATTTT
CASATMRDWRPYSTDTQYF